The 29 T cell receptor beta chains below come from one sample, sequenced in a study of cytomegalovirus exposure and HLA in healthy donors. Primers for the PCR totalled 60 Vbeta and 13 Jbeta. Only in-frame clones appear in the TCRdb table, and some are missing; sequencing was by immunoSEQ multiplex PCR. The data show 100,000 to 150,000 clones, under 80% seen once. Sequenced: PBMCs. These receptors originate from a woman aged 60-75 years in good health and CMV-seropositive.

The rearrangement links TRBV4-1 to TRBJ2-1; 7 bases are shared with TRBD2. Per the germline V gene, CDR1 is MGHRA and CDR2 is YSYEKL. Trimming at V came to 2 bases and at J to 8 bases, leaving 12 bases not matched to a gene. The CDR3 runs 16 residues. The CDR3 protein is CASSQTGLVGGDEQFF. CDR3 nucleotide sequence: TGCGCCAGCAGCCAAACTGGACTAGTGGGTGGGGATGAGCAGTTCTTC.

This rearrangement joins TRBV7-8 to TRBJ2-5; 9 nucleotides align to TRBD1. The J call is doubtful: the DNA matches TRBJ2-7 better. The CDR3 runs 14 residues. CDR1 and CDR2 from the germline V gene are SGHVS and FQNEAQ. The CDR3 protein is CASRGLTGGYEQYF. CDR3 nucleotides: TGTGCCAGCAGGGGTTTGACAGGGGGCTACGAGCAGTACTTC.

V gene TRBV2 combines with J gene TRBJ1-3; 7 nucleotides match TRBD1. The CDR3 runs 16 residues. Trimming removed 6 bases from V and 0 bases from J; junction bases left unmatched: 8. Germline-derived CDR1 and CDR2 are SNHLY and FYNNEI. The CDR3 DNA reads as TGTGCCAGCAGCTCGGACAGGTCCTTCTCTGGAAACACCATATATTTT. It codes for CASSSDRSFSGNTIYF.

The rearrangement links TRBV4-1 to TRBJ2-3; D gene uncertain. V was trimmed by 4 bases and J by 5 bases, leaving 16 bases between them. This CDR3 contains 15 residues. CDR1 MGHRA and CDR2 YSYEKL come from the germline V gene. Written as DNA, the CDR3 is TGCGCCAGCAGCCTATCGCTAGATTTGGGAGATACGCAGTATTTT. It is translated as CASSLSLDLGDTQYF.

This chain joins TRBV11-2 and TRBJ1-2, with D hard to call. CDR1 is SGHAT and CDR2 is FQNNGV in the germline V gene. The CDR3 has 13 amino acids. Trimming stripped 4 bases from V and 8 bases from J, with 14 bases between. The chain's CDR3 is CASSYRAGEGYTF. CDR3 nucleotides: TGTGCCAGCAGCTACCGAGCCGGGGAAGGCTACACCTTC. Complete variable domain (other parts from reference TRBV11-2 and TRBJ1-2): EAGVAQSPRYKIIEKRQSVAFWCNPISGHATLYWYQQILGQGPKLLIQFQNNGVVDDSQLPKDRFSAERLKGVDSTLKIQPAKLEDSAVYLCASSYRAGEGYTFGSGTRLTVV.

A remark on this clone: Other DNA sequences in the sample encode the same CDR3. The chain links TRBV18 to TRBJ2-5, with a weak D call TRBD1 (5 bases). V lost 2 bases, J lost 1 base, and 5 bases lay in between. The CDR3 extends over 13 amino acids. Germline CDR1 reads KGHSH; CDR2 reads LQKENI. The CDR3 DNA reads as TGTGCCAGCTCACCAGGGGCCCAAGAGACCCAGTACTTC. This gives the protein CASSPGAQETQYF.

The V call is TRBV27, the J call TRBJ1-1; TRBD1 might be the D (5 bases). Germline assignment: CDR1 MNHEY and CDR2 SMNVEV (reference sequence). This CDR3 is built from 15 residues. V lost 4 bases and J 0 bases, leaving 12 bases between the germline ends. Here the CDR3 reads CASSSQAGMNTEAFF. As DNA, the CDR3 is TGTGCCAGCAGTTCACAGGCTGGGATGAACACTGAAGCTTTCTTT.

The chain has TRBV13 and TRBJ2-7; the match to TRBD1 covers 9 bases. The CDR3 runs 15 residues. Germline CDR1 reads PRHDT; CDR2 reads FYEKMQ (reference sequence). The V segment lost 3 bases and the J segment 2 bases; nucleotides outside the gene matches: 5. CDR3 coding DNA: TGTGCCAGCAGCTTGGCGGGACAGGGAACCTACGAGCAGTACTTC. Translation gives CASSLAGQGTYEQYF. The full variable domain, rest sourced from reference TRBV13 and TRBJ2-7, is AAGVIQSPRHLIKEKRETATLKCYPIPRHDTVYWYQQGPGQDPQFLISFYEKMQSDKGSIPDRFSAQQFSDYHSELNMSSLELGDSALYFCASSLAGQGTYEQYFGPGTRLTVT.

The chain employs TRBV30 and TRBJ1-5, with D hard to call. The CDR3 sequence is 13 residues long. V gave up 3 bases and J gave up 3 bases, with 9 bases separating them. Germline-derived CDR1 and CDR2 are GTSNPN and SVGIG (reference sequence). The chain's CDR3 is CAWSHRDNQPQHF. The CDR3 DNA reads as TGTGCCTGGAGCCACAGAGACAATCAGCCCCAGCATTTT. Based on the CDR3 plus reference TRBV30 and TRBJ1-5, the full variable domain is SQTIHQWPATLVQPVGSPLSLECTVEGTSNPNLYWYRQAAGRGLQLLFYSVGIGQISSEVPQNLSASRPQDRQFILSSKKLLLSDSGFYLCAWSHRDNQPQHFGDGTRLSIL.

About this clone: The same CDR3 can be traced to other DNA sequences in this sample. The CDR3 protein is CASSLIGNTEAFF. CDR3 DNA sequence: TGTGCCAGCAGTTTAATCGGTAACACTGAAGCTTTCTTT. This chain links TRBV27 with TRBJ1-1, with D hard to call. Germline CDR1 reads MNHEY; CDR2 reads SMNVEV (reference sequence). V dropped 2 bases and J dropped 2 bases, with 6 bases sitting between them. This CDR3 has 13 amino acids.

The chain links TRBV4-2 to TRBJ1-1; D gene unclear. The CDR3 consists of 14 residues. The V and J ends lost 1 base and 8 bases respectively, with 14 bases between them. Germline V gives CDR1 LGHNA, CDR2 YNFKEQ. The CDR3 nucleotides are TGTGCCAGCAGCCAAGGTGTAGTGGGCAGGGAAGCTTTCTTT. Translation: CASSQGVVGREAFF.

The chain uses TRBV5-1 and TRBJ1-1, with TRBD1 as a possible D gene (5 bases). The CDR3 length is 13 residues. Trimming left V 0 bases short and J 5 bases short, with 8 bases between. Germline-derived CDR1 and CDR2 are SGHRS and YFSETQ. The CDR3 region is CASSLDRGTEAFF. Here the CDR3 DNA reads TGCGCCAGCAGCTTGGATCGGGGGACTGAAGCTTTCTTT.

V is TRBV7-2 and J is TRBJ2-7; 11 bases fit TRBD2. Germline lookup yields CDR1 SGHTA and CDR2 FQGNSA. V shed 1 base, J shed 6 bases, and the junction held 5 bases outside the gene matches. This CDR3 spans 15 amino acids. The chain's CDR3 is CASSLDELAGAEQYF. Here the CDR3 DNA reads TGTGCCAGCAGCTTAGATGAACTAGCGGGAGCCGAGCAGTACTTC.

This clone was seen only a few times. This rearrangement joins TRBV7-2 to TRBJ1-2; 10 bases agree with TRBD1. The J segment lost 4 bases and the V segment lost 3 bases, leaving 5 bases of the junction unmatched. From germline, CDR1 is SGHTA and CDR2 FQGNSA. The CDR3 totals 15 residues. CDR3 sequence (DNA): TGTGCCAGCAGCTTCGGACAGGGGGTAATCTATGGCTACACCTTC. It translates to CASSFGQGVIYGYTF.

This clone was counted ten times or more. This chain joins TRBV7-3 and TRBJ2-1; maybe TRBD2 (6 bases). Germline V CDR1 and CDR2: SGHTA, FQGTGA. Trimming removed 3 bases from V and 2 bases from J, with 8 bases in between. This CDR3 spans 14 amino acids. CDR3 coding DNA: TGTGCCAGCAGCTTCGGGGGACCCTACAATGAGCAGTTCTTC. It codes for CASSFGGPYNEQFF. The full variable domain, in which reference TRBV7-3 and TRBJ2-1 provide the parts outside the CDR3, is GAGVSQTPSNKVTEKGKYVELRCDPISGHTALYWYRQSLGQGPEFLIYFQGTGAADDSGLPNDRFFAVRPEGSVSTLKIQRTERGDSAVYLCASSFGGPYNEQFFGPGTRLTVL.

This chain uses TRBV7-2 with TRBJ2-7; D is possibly TRBD1 (6 bases). Germline assignment: CDR1 SGHTA and CDR2 FQGNSA. Trimming took off 2 bases at V and 2 bases at J, with 13 bases between the two ends. The CDR3 runs 15 residues. The CDR3 sequence is CASSLHPKGAYEQYF. The CDR3 nucleotides read TGTGCCAGCAGCTTACACCCCAAGGGGGCCTACGAGCAGTACTTC.

The rearrangement links TRBV7-2 to TRBJ2-5, with 9 bases aligning to TRBD1. The DNA end favors TRBJ2-7, so the J call may be wrong. Germline CDR1 SGHTA, CDR2 FQGNSA. This CDR3 spans 15 amino acids. The CDR3 nucleotides are TGTGCCAGCAGAACTCTTGACAGGGGGATCTACGAGCAGTACTTC. This codes for CASRTLDRGIYEQYF.

This rearrangement joins TRBV28 to TRBJ2-7, with D perhaps matching TRBD1 (6 bases). The V gene lost 2 bases and the J gene lost 5 bases, with 10 bases spanning the gap. The CDR3 is made up of 13 amino acids. Germline V gives CDR1 MDHEN, CDR2 SYDVKM. CDR3 sequence: CASSLQGINEQYF. Here the CDR3 DNA reads TGTGCCAGCAGTTTACAGGGGATCAACGAGCAGTACTTC. Full variable domain (remainder filled in from reference TRBV28 and TRBJ2-7): DVKVTQSSRYLVKRTGEKVFLECVQDMDHENMFWYRQDPGLGLRLIYFSYDVKMKEKGDIPEGYSVSREKKERFSLILESASTNQTSMYLCASSLQGINEQYFGPGTRLTVT.

The V gene is TRBV4-2, the J gene TRBJ1-6; a possible D gene is TRBD1 (5 bases). The germline CDR1 and CDR2 sequences are LGHNA and YNFKEQ. The germline V and J ends were trimmed by 6 bases and 7 bases, with 10 bases remaining between them. CDR3 size: 13 residues. The CDR3 nucleotides are TGTGCCAGCAGGCGGGACGGAAATTCACCCCTCCACTTT. Translated, it gives CASRRDGNSPLHF.

The genes are TRBV9 and TRBJ2-1, with D tentatively TRBD2 (7 bases). The CDR3 sequence is 15 residues long. Germline assignment: CDR1 SGDLS and CDR2 YYNGEE. The V end was cut by 4 bases, the J end by 4 bases, with 15 bases between. The DNA for the CDR3 is TGTGCCAGCAGCTGGGAGGGGGAGAGGTACAATGAGCAGTTCTTC. It specifies CASSWEGERYNEQFF. Full variable domain (outside the CDR3, taken from reference TRBV9 and TRBJ2-1): DSGVTQTPKHLITATGQRVTLRCSPRSGDLSVYWYQQSLDQGLQFLIQYYNGEERAKGNILERFSAQQFPDLHSELNLSSLELGDSALYFCASSWEGERYNEQFFGPGTRLTVL.

The chain recombines TRBV6-5 with TRBJ2-7; 7 bases align to TRBD2. Germline lookup yields CDR1 MNHEY and CDR2 SVGAGI. The length of the CDR3 is 12 residues. Trimming took 6 bases from V and 2 from J; bases not matched to a gene: 1. CDR3 residues: CASRGRAYEQYF. The CDR3 nucleotides are TGTGCCAGCAGGGGGAGGGCCTACGAGCAGTACTTC.

The chain joins TRBV12-5 to TRBJ2-5; 12 bases agree with TRBD2. Germline V gives CDR1 LGHNT, CDR2 FRNRAP. The CDR3 length is 19 residues. V shed 2 bases and J 1 base; nucleotides not matched to a gene: 11. CDR3 nucleotide sequence: TGTGCTAGTGGTTTGTCCTCGGCTAGCGGGAGGGCCGCCCAAGAGACCCAGTACTTC. Its translation is CASGLSSASGRAAQETQYF.

The gene calls are TRBV5-1 and TRBJ2-1, with 16 nucleotides matching TRBD2. V shed 4 bases, J shed 0 bases, and the junction held 4 bases outside the gene matches. From germline, CDR1 is SGHRS and CDR2 YFSETQ. CDR3 length: 18 amino acids. The CDR3 protein is CASSPGLAGGASYNEQFF. CDR3 in DNA: TGCGCCAGCAGCCCGGGACTAGCGGGGGGGGCCTCCTACAATGAGCAGTTCTTC.

The chain employs TRBV11-2 and TRBJ2-1; 12 bases agree with TRBD1. Per germline, CDR1 SGHAT and CDR2 FQNNGV. J gave up 9 bases and V 6 bases, and 9 bases lay outside the gene matches. The CDR3 extends over 15 amino acids. CDR3 DNA sequence: TGTGCCAGCAGGCCAGGCCCGGGACAGGGGGCTGAGCAGTTCTTC. Protein sequence: CASRPGPGQGAEQFF.

This clone was observed a single time. The chain has TRBV5-8 and TRBJ1-5; 8 positions match TRBD1. Germline lookup yields CDR1 SGHTS and CDR2 YDEGEE. Trimming took 1 base from V and 5 from J; bases not matched to a gene: 8. The CDR3 totals 16 residues. CDR3 in amino acids: CASSLLQGASYQPQHF. Written as DNA, the CDR3 is TGTGCCAGCAGCTTGTTGCAGGGGGCAAGTTATCAGCCCCAGCATTTT.

CDR3 residues: CASRPLTGSPEAFF. DNA of the CDR3: TGTGCCAGCAGACCTCTAACAGGGAGTCCTGAAGCTTTCTTT. The rearrangement joins TRBV6-5 to TRBJ1-1; D may be TRBD1 (6 bases). Trimming pared 6 bases from V and 6 bases from J, leaving 17 bases between. This CDR3 has 14 amino acids. CDR1 and CDR2 from the germline V gene are MNHEY and SVGAGI.

The V gene is TRBV29-1, the J gene TRBJ1-2, with D possibly being TRBD1 (6 bases). The V gene's germline CDR1 is SQVTM and CDR2 ANQGSEA. The CDR3 sequence is 13 residues long. With 6 bases removed from V and 2 bases from J, the gap between germline ends came to 13 bases. CDR3 loop: CSVDSSINYGYTF. Here the CDR3 DNA reads TGCAGCGTGGACAGTTCCATAAACTATGGCTACACCTTC. Based on the CDR3 plus reference TRBV29-1 and TRBJ1-2, the full variable domain is SAVISQKPSRDICQRGTSLTIQCQVDSQVTMMFWYRQQPGQSLTLIATANQGSEATYESGFVIDKFPISRPNLTFSTLTVSNMSPEDSSIYLCSVDSSINYGYTFGSGTRLTVV.

This clone was seen more than once but under ten times. The chain is built from TRBV19 and TRBJ1-1; 10 nucleotides match TRBD1. From germline, CDR1 is LNHDA and CDR2 SQIVND (reference sequence). CDR3 size: 15 residues. V gave up 8 bases and J gave up 0 bases; unmatched junction bases: 6. Here the CDR3 reads CASGDRGGVNTEAFF. The CDR3 coding sequence is TGTGCCAGTGGGGACAGGGGAGGAGTGAACACTGAAGCTTTCTTT.

The chain couples TRBV27 to TRBJ2-1; no clear D gene. This CDR3 comprises 13 residues. Germline loops: CDR1 MNHEY, CDR2 SMNVEV (reference sequence). The V end was cut by 3 bases, the J end by 7 bases, with 10 bases between. The CDR3 reads CASSFSPVNEQFF. The CDR3 region has the DNA TGTGCCAGCAGTTTTTCGCCGGTAAATGAGCAGTTCTTC.